The sequence of this T cell receptor (beta chain) was determined in a study of shared clonotypes between healthy human individuals. Background on the study: The people who gave samples were two women and three men aged 18 to 49. CD4 naive and CD4 memory each took three plates per donor, while CD8 naive took two and CD8 memory one.

Replicate sorted-subset PCRs were loaded with around 200 ng DNA, 30,000 to 35,000 T cell genomes. TCRdb keeps only in-frame clones here, not all; method: immunoSEQ multiplex PCR. The table includes under 2.5 million clones, roughly 92% detected once. General observations from the study: Clonotype sharing across a handful of donors was observed for 4.5% to 6.5% of naive CD4 clonotypes.

About this clone: Its matching antigen is unknown.

The CDR3 totals 14 residues. Trimming took 8 bases from V and 5 from J; bases not matched to a gene: 9. Germline V gene sequence: CDR1 MDHEN, CDR2 SYDVKM. This receptor was obtained from a man aged 18 to 29 in good health. Some clones in this sample may be carry-over from other donors' samples. The V gene is TRBV28, the J gene TRBJ1-5; 7 bases align to TRBD1. The specimen was naive CD4+ T cells from PBMCs. Noted subset: CD45RA+ positively selected. This CDR3 reads CASRSGGSHQPQHF. The CDR3 nucleotides read TGTGCCAGCCGCTCAGGGGGTAGTCATCAGCCCCAGCATTTT.